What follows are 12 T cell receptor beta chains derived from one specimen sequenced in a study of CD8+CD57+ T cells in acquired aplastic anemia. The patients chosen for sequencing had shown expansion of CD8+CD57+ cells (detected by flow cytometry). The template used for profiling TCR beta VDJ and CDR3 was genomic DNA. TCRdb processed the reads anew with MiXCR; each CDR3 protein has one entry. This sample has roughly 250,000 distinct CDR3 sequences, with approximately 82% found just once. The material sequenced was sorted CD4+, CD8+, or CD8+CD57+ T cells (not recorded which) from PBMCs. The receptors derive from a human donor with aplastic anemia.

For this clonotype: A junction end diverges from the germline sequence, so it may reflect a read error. CDR3 coding DNA: TGTGCCAGCGGGGACGGGGTAGCGGATACGCTGTATTTT. Translating gives CASGDGVADTLYF. The chain joins TRBV2 to TRBJ2-1, with a tentative D call TRBD2 (6 bases). The CDR3 is 13 residues long. Germline V lookup: CDR1 SNHLY, CDR2 FYNNEI.

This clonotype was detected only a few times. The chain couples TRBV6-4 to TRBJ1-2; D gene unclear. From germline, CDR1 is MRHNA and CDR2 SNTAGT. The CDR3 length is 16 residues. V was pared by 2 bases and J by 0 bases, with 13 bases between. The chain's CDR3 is CASSDGTDPANYGYTF. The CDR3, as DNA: TGTGCCAGCAGTGACGGAACAGACCCAGCTAACTATGGCTACACCTTC.

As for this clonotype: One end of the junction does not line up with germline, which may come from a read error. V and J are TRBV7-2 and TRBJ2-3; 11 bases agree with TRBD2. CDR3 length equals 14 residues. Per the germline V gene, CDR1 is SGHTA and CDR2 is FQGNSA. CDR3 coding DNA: TGTGCCCGCAGTTTAGCGGGAGGGACCGATACGCAGTATTTT. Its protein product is CARSLAGGTDTQYF.

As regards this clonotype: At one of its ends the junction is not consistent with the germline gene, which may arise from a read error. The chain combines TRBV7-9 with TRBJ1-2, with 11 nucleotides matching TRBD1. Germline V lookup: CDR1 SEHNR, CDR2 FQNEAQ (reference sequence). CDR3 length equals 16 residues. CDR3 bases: TGTGCCGGACAGGGGGCTAGGGAGACCCAGTACTACGGCTACACCTTC. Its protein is CAGQGARETQYYGYTF.

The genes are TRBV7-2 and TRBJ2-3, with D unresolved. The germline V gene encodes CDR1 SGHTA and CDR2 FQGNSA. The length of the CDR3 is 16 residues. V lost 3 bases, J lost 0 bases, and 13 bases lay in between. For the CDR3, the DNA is TGTGCCAGCAGCTTCCCGTTAGGCCTTAGCACAGATACGCAGTATTTT. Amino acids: CASSFPLGLSTDTQYF. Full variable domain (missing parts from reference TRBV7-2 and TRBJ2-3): GAGVSQSPSNKVTEKGKDVELRCDPISGHTALYWYRQSLGQGLEFLIYFQGNSAPDKSGLPSDRFSAERTGGSVSTLTIQRTQQEDSAVYLCASSFPLGLSTDTQYFGPGTRLTVL.

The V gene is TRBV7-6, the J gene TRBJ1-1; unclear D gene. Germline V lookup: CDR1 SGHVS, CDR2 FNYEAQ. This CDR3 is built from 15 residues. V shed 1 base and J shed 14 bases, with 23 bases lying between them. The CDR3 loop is CASSLDLTCNTTQFF. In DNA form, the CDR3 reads TGTGCCAGCAGCTTAGATCTTACATGCAACACTACACAGTTCTTT.

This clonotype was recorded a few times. The CDR3 reads CASSHTTGPEQFF. The CDR3 coding sequence is TGTGCCAGCAGCCACACCACAGGGCCAGAGCAGTTCTTC. This chain links TRBV7-2 with TRBJ2-1; possible D gene TRBD1, 6 bases. Trimming took 5 bases from V and 10 from J, leaving 15 bases between them. Germline lookup yields CDR1 SGHTA and CDR2 FQGNSA. The CDR3 covers 13 residues.

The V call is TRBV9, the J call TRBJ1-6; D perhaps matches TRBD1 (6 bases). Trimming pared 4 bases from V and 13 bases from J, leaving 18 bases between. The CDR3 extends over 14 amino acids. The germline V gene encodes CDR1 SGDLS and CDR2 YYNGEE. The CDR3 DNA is TGTGCCAGCAGCCAGGGACACGCCGGTACTCCCCTCCACTTT. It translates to CASSQGHAGTPLHF.

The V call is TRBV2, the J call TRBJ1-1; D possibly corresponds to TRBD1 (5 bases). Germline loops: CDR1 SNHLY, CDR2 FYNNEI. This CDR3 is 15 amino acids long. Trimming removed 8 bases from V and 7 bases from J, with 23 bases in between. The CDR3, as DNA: TGTGCCAGCGGGGAGGTGGGGGGGGATAAGAATGAAGCTTTCTTT. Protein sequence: CASGEVGGDKNEAFF.

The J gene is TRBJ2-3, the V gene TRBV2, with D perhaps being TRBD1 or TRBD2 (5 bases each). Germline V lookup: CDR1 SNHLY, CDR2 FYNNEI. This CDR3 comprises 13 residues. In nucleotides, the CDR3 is TGTTGCGCCGGGGACGTAGGCACAGATACGCAGTATTTT. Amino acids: CCAGDVGTDTQYF.

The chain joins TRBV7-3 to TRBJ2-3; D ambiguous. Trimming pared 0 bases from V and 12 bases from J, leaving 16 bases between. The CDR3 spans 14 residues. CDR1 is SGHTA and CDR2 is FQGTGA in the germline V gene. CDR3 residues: CASSLTRRRYSQYF. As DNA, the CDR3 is TGTGCCAGCAGCTTAACGAGACGTCGGTACTCCCAGTATTTT. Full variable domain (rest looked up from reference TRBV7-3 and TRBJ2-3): GAGVSQTPSNKVTEKGKYVELRCDPISGHTALYWYRQSLGQGPEFLIYFQGTGAADDSGLPNDRFFAVRPEGSVSTLKIQRTERGDSAVYLCASSLTRRRYSQYFGPGTRLTVL.

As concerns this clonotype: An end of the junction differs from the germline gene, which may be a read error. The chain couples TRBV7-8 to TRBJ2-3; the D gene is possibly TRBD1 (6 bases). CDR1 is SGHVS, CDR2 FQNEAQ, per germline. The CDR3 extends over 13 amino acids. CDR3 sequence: CASSEGGTDTPQF. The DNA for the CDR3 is TGTGCCAGCAGCGAAGGGGGAACAGATACGCCGCAGTTT. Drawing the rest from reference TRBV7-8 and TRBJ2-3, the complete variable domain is GAGVSQSPRYKVAKRGQDVALRCDPISGHVSLFWYQQALGQGPEFLTYFQNEAQLDKSGLPSDRFFAERPEGSVSTLKIQRTQQEDSAVYLCASSEGGTDTPQFGPGTRLTVL.